The text below deals with one TCR beta chain. Time point specified: pre-sensitization, week 0. Described treatment: therapeutic diphenylcyclopropenone sensitization with weekly scalp DPC. The CDR3 has 14 amino acids. With V trimmed by 0 bases and J by 5 bases, 5 bases remained unmatched. Looked up from germline, CDR1 is SGDLS and CDR2 is YYNGEE. Each CDR3 protein gets one entry after TCRdb re-called the RACE reads with MiXCR. The sample lists some 70,000 distinct CDR3 sequences; 9.5% to 12% were seen once. These data originate in a study of human T cells and chemical hapten exposure. The clonotype comes from a woman aged 45 to 65 with alopecia areata. Some clones in this sample may be carry-over from other donors' samples. The sample in question was whole blood, obtained in connection with sensitization to the hapten diphenylcyclopropenone (DPC). The chain recombines TRBV9 with TRBJ2-7, with 7 bases fitting TRBD1. DNA for the CDR3: TGTGCCAGCAGCGTAGGAGGGGGCCTAAACGAGCAGTACTTC. This translates into CASSVGGGLNEQYF.